The clone carrying this TCR beta chain counts as medium-sized. This entry comes from a study of blood T cell repertoires in COVID-19. Study overall: The origin of the acute and convalescent COVID-19 samples was the United States, Italy and Spain. Sample material is recorded as cDNA or gDNA derived from T cells, B-cell-depleted T cells, or PBMCs.

The trim removed 0 bases at V and 5 bases at J, leaving 12 bases unmatched. In germline, CDR1 is LNHDA, CDR2 SQIVND (reference sequence). This CDR3 region has 17 residues. Generated by immunoSEQ multiplex PCR, the TCRdb table keeps only in-frame clones and is missing some. Seen here are some 160,000 clones, approximately 79% observed once, and the top ten hold over 7%. The source is a man in his fifties or sixties with active or convalescent COVID-19. The chain is built from TRBV19 and TRBJ2-7; 8 nucleotides line up with TRBD1. The sample was peripheral blood. The CDR3 reads CASSIDQGRTGIHEQYF. CDR3 coding DNA: TGTGCCAGTAGTATAGATCAGGGGAGGACAGGGATCCACGAGCAGTACTTC.